This T cell receptor beta chain was obtained from a study of control samples from healthy donors and cancer patients. Method: immunoSEQ multiplex PCR; TCRdb's copy keeps in-frame clones and lacks some. The repertoire holds about 85,000 clones, with roughly 90% as singletons. V gave up 2 bases and J gave up 7 bases, with 14 bases separating them. Germline lookup yields CDR1 WSHSY and CDR2 SAAADI. CDR3 length equals 14 residues. V usage is TRBV10-2 and J usage is TRBJ1-1; tentative D call: TRBD1 (5 bases). This TCR was sampled from a man in his forties or fifties in good health. The sequenced material came from blood. The CDR3 here is CASSEGGSSIEAFF. The CDR3 DNA follows: TGCGCCAGCAGTGAGGGGGGTAGTAGTATTGAAGCTTTCTTT.